The clone carrying this T cell receptor (beta chain) showed up many times. The antigen remains unidentified. This CDR3 contains 12 residues. Per germline, CDR1 SEHNR and CDR2 FQNEAQ (reference sequence). Deletions cut 4 bases from V and 13 bases from J, with 16 bases between. This specimen comes from a study of human T cells and chemical hapten exposure. As for the study in general: From small differences in pooled library volume came most of the variation in per-sample TCR yields.

Study-level findings and limits: High-frequency TCRs, those above 1 in 1000, stayed the same after DPC sensitization.

Extraction yielded total RNA from whole blood (unfractionated). Individual cDNA molecules received unique molecular identifiers in the library. Original methodology: TCR counts had a median of approximately 96,000 per sample and spanned roughly 20,000 to 690,600. TCRdb reanalysed the reads using MiXCR and keeps one entry per CDR3 protein. For this entry, the V and J calls and clone size follow TCRdb and not the study's own pipeline. The data show about 120,000 distinct CDR3 sequences, with approximately 9% seen just once and around 1.4% held by the top ten. This TCR came from a human donor in good health. Some clones in this sample may be carry-over from other donors' samples. The sequenced sample consisted of whole blood. The V gene is TRBV7-9, the J gene TRBJ1-1, with a tentative D call TRBD1 (6 bases). The CDR3 nucleotides are TGTGCCAGCAGCTCCGAGGGACACTTGGGTTTCTTT. This encodes CASSSEGHLGFF.